Below, one T cell receptor (beta chain) is given with its context. The data are from a study of shared clonotypes between healthy human individuals. J lost 1 base, V lost 7 bases, and 8 bases had no gene match. Germline CDR1 and CDR2: SGHRS and YFSETQ. The CDR3 contains 15 residues. Execution of the assay was at deep level. TCRdb's copy holds only in-frame clones and misses some; the assay was immunoSEQ multiplex PCR. Here the sample spans about 490,000 clones, approximately 80% being singletons. The sequencing input was PBMCs. The V and J genes are TRBV5-1 and TRBJ2-3; 8 bases match TRBD2. The sequence was collected from a woman aged 40 to 49 in good health. Some clones in this sample may be carry-over from other donors' samples. CDR3 loop: CASATSGSGTDTQYF. CDR3 nucleotide sequence: TGCGCCAGCGCTACTAGCGGCTCGGGCACAGATACGCAGTATTTT.